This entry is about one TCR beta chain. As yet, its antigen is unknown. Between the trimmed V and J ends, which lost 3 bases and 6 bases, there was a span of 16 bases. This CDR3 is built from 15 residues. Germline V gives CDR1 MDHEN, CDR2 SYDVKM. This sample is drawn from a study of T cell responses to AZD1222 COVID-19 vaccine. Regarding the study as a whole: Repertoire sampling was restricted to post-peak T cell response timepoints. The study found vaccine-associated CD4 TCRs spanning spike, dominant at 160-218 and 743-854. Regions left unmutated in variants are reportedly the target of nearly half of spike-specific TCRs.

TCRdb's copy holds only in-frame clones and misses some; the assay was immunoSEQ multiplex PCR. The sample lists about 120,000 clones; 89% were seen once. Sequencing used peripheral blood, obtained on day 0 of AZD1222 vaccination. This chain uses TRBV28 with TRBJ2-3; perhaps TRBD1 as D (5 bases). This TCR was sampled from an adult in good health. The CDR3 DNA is TGTGCCAGCAGTTTCAGGGAAAGCCTTAAGGATACGCAGTATTTT. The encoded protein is CASSFRESLKDTQYF. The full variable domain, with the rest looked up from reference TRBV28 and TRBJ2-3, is DVKVTQSSRYLVKRTGEKVFLECVQDMDHENMFWYRQDPGLGLRLIYFSYDVKMKEKGDIPEGYSVSREKKERFSLILESASTNQTSMYLCASSFRESLKDTQYFGPGTRLTVL.